The 32 T cell receptor beta chains reported below all come from one sample, sequenced in a study of T-cell memory formation after mild COVID-19. TCRdb passed the 5' RACE reads through MiXCR, listing each CDR3 protein once. The repertoire holds 45,000 to 65,000 distinct CDR3 sequences, with around 9.5% as singletons. The sample was PBMCs or a T cell subset sorted from them (not recorded which). These receptor sequences come from a man in his late teens or twenties who had mild COVID-19 (a few samples of this study predate the infection). Cell type and time point are not known.

J is TRBJ2-7 and V is TRBV6-5, with 11 positions matching TRBD1. The germline gives CDR1 MNHEY, CDR2 SVGAGI. This CDR3 region has 15 residues. The trim removed 4 bases at V and 3 bases at J, leaving 5 bases unmatched. CDR3 in DNA: TGTGCCAGCAGTTCCCCCGGGACAGGGGGCTACGAGCAGTACTTC. Amino acids: CASSSPGTGGYEQYF.

This clonotype showed up just a few times. This chain connects TRBV11-2 to TRBJ1-6, with 8 bases that match TRBD1. CDR1 SGHAT and CDR2 FQNNGV come from the germline V gene. V was pared by 0 bases and J by 9 bases, with 13 bases of the junction left unmatched. The CDR3 extends over 18 amino acids. The CDR3 spells CASSLDRPVTGVGSPLHF. CDR3 coding DNA: TGTGCCAGCAGCTTAGATCGTCCCGTGACAGGGGTTGGTTCACCCCTCCACTTT.

V and J are TRBV18 and TRBJ2-7; no definite D call. The germline gives CDR1 KGHSH, CDR2 LQKENI. V was pared by 0 bases and J by 1 base, with 19 bases between. The CDR3 is 18 amino acids. The CDR3 region is CASSPPSAENTISYEQYF. The CDR3 region has the DNA TGTGCCAGCTCACCACCGTCGGCAGAGAATACAATTTCCTACGAGCAGTACTTC.

The V and J genes are TRBV7-2 and TRBJ2-5; 8 positions match TRBD2. The CDR3 is made up of 14 amino acids. After removal of 2 bases from V and 7 bases from J, the junction contained 6 bases not matched to a gene. The germline gives CDR1 SGHTA, CDR2 FQGNSA. The CDR3 is CASSLLAGGWTQYF. CDR3 DNA sequence: TGTGCCAGCAGCTTACTGGCGGGGGGCTGGACCCAGTACTTC.

This clonotype was seen many times. The chain couples TRBV7-2 to TRBJ2-3; 13 nucleotides match TRBD2. V shed 5 bases and J 5 bases; nucleotides not matched to a gene: 7. This CDR3 has 16 amino acids. In germline, CDR1 is SGHTA, CDR2 FQGNSA. CDR3 amino acids: CASSPELAGGRDTQYF. The DNA of the CDR3 is TGTGCCAGCAGCCCCGAACTAGCGGGGGGGAGAGATACGCAGTATTTT.

This clonotype has a handful of counts. The chain carries TRBV29-1 and TRBJ1-1, with D tentatively TRBD1 (6 bases). Trimming cost V 7 bases and J 11 bases, with 14 bases left between them. The CDR3 runs 10 residues. Germline lookup yields CDR1 SQVTM and CDR2 ANQGSEA. The CDR3 coding sequence is TGCAGCGCGGAGGAAGGGGGGGCTTTCTTT. Its protein product is CSAEEGGAFF. Full variable domain (missing parts from reference TRBV29-1 and TRBJ1-1): SAVISQKPSRDICQRGTSLTIQCQVDSQVTMMFWYRQQPGQSLTLIATANQGSEATYESGFVIDKFPISRPNLTFSTLTVSNMSPEDSSIYLCSAEEGGAFFGQGTRLTVV.

The rearrangement joins TRBV6-5 to TRBJ2-1; weak D call: TRBD1 (5 bases). The V gene lost 0 bases and the J gene lost 6 bases, with 12 bases spanning the gap. Looked up from germline, CDR1 is MNHEY and CDR2 is SVGAGI. This CDR3 is built from 15 residues. CDR3 nucleotides: TGTGCCAGCAGTTACTCGATCGCCAGGGTCAATGAGCAGTTCTTC. Translating it yields CASSYSIARVNEQFF.

This clonotype was seen at least ten times. The chain employs TRBV6-6 and TRBJ2-7; TRBD1 matches 8 bases. The V gene's germline CDR1 is MNHNY and CDR2 SVGAGI (reference sequence). The CDR3 sequence is 15 residues long. V was clipped by 5 bases and J by 0 bases; unmatched bases: 6. The DNA of the CDR3 is TGTGCCAGCAGTCCACGACAGGGGCCCTCCTACGAGCAGTACTTC. It yields the protein CASSPRQGPSYEQYF.

This clonotype was seen repeatedly, ten times or more. The chain links TRBV7-2 to TRBJ1-1; no definite D call. V was pared by 6 bases and J by 1 base, with 6 bases between. The CDR3 runs 12 residues. Germline V gives CDR1 SGHTA, CDR2 FQGNSA. The CDR3 sequence is CASRAWNTEAFF. As DNA, the CDR3 is TGTGCCAGCAGAGCCTGGAACACTGAAGCTTTCTTT.

The sample holds a few counts of this clonotype. This chain links TRBV18 with TRBJ2-5; no firm D call. The germline V and J ends were trimmed by 3 bases and 1 base, with 12 bases remaining between them. The germline V gene has CDR1 KGHSH and CDR2 LQKENI. There are 15 residues in the CDR3. CDR3 nucleotide sequence: TGTGCCAGCTCACCTAACGACGGCGGCCAAGAGACCCAGTACTTC. Translating it yields CASSPNDGGQETQYF.

The rearrangement uses TRBV18 and TRBJ1-2, with 8 bases identical to TRBD1. There are 15 residues in the CDR3. Germline CDR1 is KGHSH and CDR2 is LQKENI. V was pared by 7 bases and J by 3 bases, with 10 bases of the junction left unmatched. CDR3 nucleotides: TGTGCCAGCTTTTCGACAGGGGACGGCGACTATGGCTACACCTTC. The encoded protein is CASFSTGDGDYGYTF.

The chain couples TRBV12-3 or TRBV12-4 to TRBJ1-3; D ambiguous. The length of the CDR3 is 13 residues. Trimming left V 6 bases short and J 0 bases short, with 6 bases between. CDR3 sequence (DNA): TGTGCCAGCAGGTGGCTCTCTGGAAACACCATATATTTT. As protein: CASRWLSGNTIYF.

This clonotype was seen more than once but under ten times. The chain combines TRBV12-3 or TRBV12-4 with TRBJ2-3; perhaps TRBD1 as D (6 bases). The CDR3 extends over 14 amino acids. The germline V and J ends were trimmed by 7 bases and 2 bases, with 13 bases remaining between them. The CDR3 sequence is CASKTDSTTDTQYF. CDR3 nucleotides: TGTGCCAGCAAAACGGACAGCACCACAGATACGCAGTATTTT.

In DNA form, the CDR3 reads TGTGCCAGTGCCCCAGGGGGCGTTCGCAATCAGCCCCAGCATTTT. The encoded protein is CASAPGGVRNQPQHF. The chain has TRBV19 and TRBJ1-5; 8 bases line up with TRBD1. The CDR3 runs to 15 residues. Trimming took 8 bases from V and 2 from J; bases not matched to a gene: 8. Germline V lookup: CDR1 LNHDA, CDR2 SQIVND (reference sequence).

The chain uses TRBV29-1 and TRBJ1-1, with unresolved D. CDR1 is SQVTM and CDR2 is ANQGSEA in the germline V gene. With 7 bases removed from V and 1 base from J, the gap between germline ends came to 16 bases. The CDR3 runs 14 residues. The CDR3 DNA is TGCAGCGCTTCGGAAAGGTGGGAGAACACTGAAGCTTTCTTT. Protein sequence: CSASERWENTEAFF.

This clonotype came up a few times. V usage is TRBV9 and J usage is TRBJ2-2; D ambiguous. This CDR3 has 14 amino acids. Germline CDR1 SGDLS, CDR2 YYNGEE. With 7 bases removed from V and 8 bases from J, the gap between germline ends came to 18 bases. This chain's CDR3 is CASGSADGPGELFF. The CDR3, as DNA: TGTGCCAGCGGAAGCGCGGACGGCCCGGGGGAGCTGTTTTTT.

This clonotype was counted at least ten times. The chain has TRBV7-2 and TRBJ2-3, with 9 bases lining up with TRBD2. From germline, CDR1 is SGHTA and CDR2 FQGNSA. There are 16 residues in the CDR3. The trim removed 3 bases at V and 1 base at J, leaving 5 bases unmatched. The CDR3 loop reads CASSFSGGVGTDTQYF. CDR3 nucleotides: TGTGCCAGCAGCTTTAGCGGGGGCGTTGGCACAGATACGCAGTATTTT.

Turning to this clonotype: The junction does not match germline at one end; this may be a read error. The genes are TRBV6-4 and TRBJ1-5, with D possibly TRBD1 on 5 matching bases. The CDR3 is made up of 13 amino acids. Germline V gene data show CDR1 as MRHNA and CDR2 as SNTAGT. In DNA, the CDR3 is TGTGCCAGCAGCCTTGACAGCACTCAGCCCCAGCATTTT. The encoded protein is CASSLDSTQPQHF.

This clonotype was found a few times. V gene TRBV6-5 combines with J gene TRBJ2-3, with D tentatively TRBD1 or TRBD2 (5 bases each). The CDR3 extends over 14 amino acids. The germline V gene encodes CDR1 MNHEY and CDR2 SVGAGI. V was pared by 6 bases and J by 3 bases, with 13 bases between. CDR3 sequence reads: CASRKQVATDTQYF. The CDR3 DNA follows: TGTGCCAGCAGGAAACAGGTAGCGACAGATACGCAGTATTTT.

This clonotype was detected a few times. The CDR3 loop reads CASSRTFAGGRNNEQFF. The DNA for the CDR3 is TGCGCCAGCAGCAGGACTTTTGCGGGGGGAAGAAACAATGAGCAGTTCTTC. The V call is TRBV5-1, the J call TRBJ2-1; 8 bases agree with TRBD2. With V trimmed by 4 bases and J by 5 bases, 14 bases remained unmatched. Per germline, CDR1 SGHRS and CDR2 YFSETQ. The CDR3 consists of 17 residues.

The V gene is TRBV5-1, the J gene TRBJ2-1; TRBD2 agrees at 7 bases. The ends lost 0 bases at V and 8 bases at J; junction bases unmatched: 8. The germline V gene has CDR1 SGHRS and CDR2 YFSETQ. The CDR3 is 15 residues long. The CDR3 protein is CASSLGGGLIDEQFF. The CDR3, as DNA: TGCGCCAGCAGCTTGGGGGGGGGTCTTATCGATGAGCAGTTCTTC.

This clonotype was counted only a few times. The chain is built from TRBV11-1 and TRBJ2-7; D gene unclear. The germline gives CDR1 SGHAT, CDR2 FQDESV (reference sequence). This CDR3 is 13 amino acids long. V was shortened by 7 bases and J by 3 bases, with 13 bases between the two germline ends. The CDR3 DNA is TGTGCCAGCAAGGATCCGAACAGCTACGAGCAGTACTTC. Protein: CASKDPNSYEQYF. Full variable domain (missing parts from reference TRBV11-1 and TRBJ2-7): EAEVAQSPRYKITEKSQAVAFWCDPISGHATLYWYRQILGQGPELLVQFQDESVVDDSQLPKDRFSAERLKGVDSTLKIQPAELGDSAMYLCASKDPNSYEQYFGPGTRLTVT.

This chain connects TRBV5-8 to TRBJ1-1; perhaps TRBD1 as D (5 bases). V lost 5 bases to trimming and J lost 11 bases, with 16 bases between them. The CDR3 runs 12 residues. CDR1 SGHTS and CDR2 YDEGEE come from the germline V gene. The CDR3 nucleotides read TGTGCCAGCAGACAGGATCTGAATACCGCTTTCTTT. This sequence encodes CASRQDLNTAFF.

The chain joins TRBV5-1 to TRBJ2-3; tentative D call: TRBD2 (6 bases). This CDR3 contains 15 residues. V gave up 0 bases and J gave up 7 bases, with 15 bases separating them. CDR1 SGHRS and CDR2 YFSETQ come from the germline V gene. The CDR3 DNA is TGCGCCAGCAGCTTGGAAGCTAGCGCTCCTAATACGCAGTATTTT. Residues: CASSLEASAPNTQYF.

This clonotype was observed a handful of times. The chain links TRBV7-8 to TRBJ2-1; weak D call: TRBD1 (6 bases). V was trimmed by 3 bases and J by 0 bases, leaving 9 bases between them. The length of the CDR3 is 15 residues. Germline values: CDR1 SGHVS, CDR2 FQNEAQ. The CDR3 loop reads CASSLSGASYNEQFF. For the CDR3, the DNA is TGTGCCAGCAGCTTGTCAGGGGCCTCCTACAATGAGCAGTTCTTC. Variable domain in full (rest from reference TRBV7-8 and TRBJ2-1): GAGVSQSPRYKVAKRGQDVALRCDPISGHVSLFWYQQALGQGPEFLTYFQNEAQLDKSGLPSDRFFAERPEGSVSTLKIQRTQQEDSAVYLCASSLSGASYNEQFFGPGTRLTVL.

This sequence joins TRBV5-6 and TRBJ2-1; the match to TRBD2 covers 8 bases. Germline V gene lookup returns CDR1 SGHDT and CDR2 YYEEEE. The V segment lost 4 bases and the J segment 3 bases; nucleotides outside the gene matches: 9. This CDR3 contains 16 residues. The chain's CDR3 is CASSREGGTLYNEQFF. The CDR3 DNA reads as TGTGCCAGCAGCCGGGAGGGCGGTACACTCTACAATGAGCAGTTCTTC.

This clonotype was picked up a small number of times. The chain couples TRBV11-2 to TRBJ2-3, with 7 bases that match TRBD2. The CDR3 totals 16 residues. V shed 1 base, J shed 2 bases, and the junction held 6 bases outside the gene matches. Germline V lookup: CDR1 SGHAT, CDR2 FQNNGV. The CDR3 DNA reads as TGTGCCAGCAGCTTAGGTAGTCTAGCGGCCACAGATACGCAGTATTTT. This translates into CASSLGSLAATDTQYF.

The chain joins TRBV10-3 to TRBJ1-3; D gene unclear. This CDR3 spans 11 amino acids. The germline CDR1 and CDR2 sequences are ENHRY and SYGVKD. The V end was cut by 8 bases, the J end by 7 bases, with 9 bases between. This chain's CDR3 is CAIRTWNTIYF. The CDR3 DNA sequence: TGTGCCATCCGGACGTGGAACACCATATATTTT.

This chain joins TRBV20-1 and TRBJ2-3; D might be TRBD2 (5 bases). The CDR3 covers 15 residues. Trimming left V 0 bases short and J 4 bases short, with 14 bases between. Per the germline V gene, CDR1 is DFQATT and CDR2 is SNEGSKA (reference sequence). The CDR3 bases are TGCAGTGCTAGAGATAGGGTTCGGGGAGCAGATACGCAGTATTTT. This encodes CSARDRVRGADTQYF.

The CDR3 region is CSVDRASSETQYF. DNA of the CDR3: TGCAGCGTTGATAGAGCTAGCTCAGAGACCCAGTACTTC. The chain employs TRBV29-1 and TRBJ2-5; weak D call: TRBD2 (5 bases). This CDR3 is 13 amino acids long. The V and J ends lost 3 bases and 4 bases respectively, with 12 bases between them. Germline assignment: CDR1 SQVTM and CDR2 ANQGSEA.

The chain recombines TRBV27 with TRBJ2-5; 8 bases line up with TRBD2. The CDR3 consists of 15 residues. Germline V gene sequence: CDR1 MNHEY, CDR2 SMNVEV (reference sequence). Trimming at V came to 7 bases and at J to 0 bases, leaving 7 bases not matched to a gene. The CDR3: CASTVGGGHQETQYF. CDR3 nucleotide sequence: TGTGCCAGCACGGTTGGCGGGGGGCACCAAGAGACCCAGTACTTC.

This clonotype was found a few times. The chain couples TRBV27 to TRBJ2-7; D is unresolved. Trimming shortened V by 8 bases and J by 2 bases, and 16 bases separated the two germline ends. The CDR3 sequence is 14 residues long. CDR1 is MNHEY, CDR2 SMNVEV, per germline (reference sequence). The CDR3 sequence is CASREAQPPYEQYF. For the CDR3, the DNA is TGTGCCAGCCGAGAAGCGCAGCCACCCTACGAGCAGTACTTC.